Listed here are 25 T cell receptor beta chains from one sample, sequenced in a study of T cell responses to AZD1222 COVID-19 vaccine. Assay: immunoSEQ multiplex PCR; the TCRdb copy retains only in-frame clones and omits some. The sample holds approximately 150,000 clones, around 85% seen once. Sequencing used peripheral blood, obtained 28 days after the second AZD1222 dose. Receptors originate from an adult who received the AZD1222 COVID-19 vaccine.

The chain joins TRBV18 to TRBJ1-1; no definite D call. Trimming pared 3 bases from V and 4 bases from J, leaving 12 bases between. The CDR3 length is 14 residues. Germline V CDR1 and CDR2: KGHSH, LQKENI. The CDR3 region has the DNA TGTGCCAGCTCACCGGGTAATGGGGTCACTGAAGCTTTCTTT. Protein: CASSPGNGVTEAFF.

This rearrangement joins TRBV25-1 to TRBJ1-2; 7 nucleotides agree with TRBD1. Germline lookup yields CDR1 MGHDK and CDR2 SYGVNS. Trimming at V came to 5 bases and at J to 4 bases, leaving 7 bases not matched to a gene. This CDR3 region has 14 residues. The CDR3 is CASSLPGQSYGYTF. CDR3 bases: TGTGCCAGCAGTCTACCGGGACAGTCCTATGGCTACACCTTC.

This chain uses TRBV5-6 with TRBJ1-3, with D unresolved. Germline CDR1 is SGHDT and CDR2 is YYEEEE. This CDR3 has 12 amino acids. V lost 4 bases, J lost 2 bases, and 4 bases lay in between. The CDR3 DNA reads TGTGCCAGCAGCCGCACTGGAAACACCATATATTTT. It translates to CASSRTGNTIYF.

The V call is TRBV15, the J call TRBJ2-7; 7 nucleotides agree with TRBD1. This CDR3 spans 14 amino acids. Germline trimming cut 0 bases from V and 1 base from J; bases unmatched to any gene: 0. In germline, CDR1 is LNHNV, CDR2 YYDKDF (reference sequence). In nucleotides, the CDR3 is TGTGCCACCAGCAGAGAGGGACAGTCCTACGAGCAGTACTTC. Protein sequence: CATSREGQSYEQYF. Filled out from reference TRBV15 and TRBJ2-7, the complete variable domain reads DAMVIQNPRYQVTQFGKPVTLSCSQTLNHNVMYWYQQKSSQAPKLLFHYYDKDFNNEADTPDNFQSRRPNTSFCFLDIRSPGLGDTAMYLCATSREGQSYEQYFGPGTRLTVT.

This rearrangement joins TRBV12-3 or TRBV12-4 to TRBJ1-2; maybe TRBD1 (5 bases). The CDR3 totals 12 residues. V was trimmed by 9 bases and J by 2 bases, leaving 10 bases between them. The CDR3 reads CASAGVNYGYTF. In DNA, the CDR3 is TGTGCCAGTGCGGGGGTAAACTATGGCTACACCTTC.

The V call is TRBV27, the J call TRBJ2-1; D not resolved. V lost 0 bases, J lost 5 bases, and 11 bases lay in between. Germline CDR1 and CDR2: MNHEY and SMNVEV (reference sequence). This CDR3 comprises 15 residues. The CDR3 protein is CASSLSTGDNNEQFF. DNA for the CDR3: TGTGCCAGCAGTTTATCAACGGGCGACAACAATGAGCAGTTCTTC.

V and J are TRBV16 and TRBJ1-2; 7 nucleotides agree with TRBD1. Germline values: CDR1 KGHSY, CDR2 FQNENV. Trimming at V came to 3 bases and at J to 7 bases, leaving 8 bases not matched to a gene. This CDR3 region has 14 residues. CDR3 DNA: TGTGCCAGCAGCCAGTACCAGGGGGTGGTTGGCTACACCTTC. Translating it yields CASSQYQGVVGYTF.

The V call is TRBV3-1 (or the pseudogene TRBV3-2), the J call TRBJ2-6, with D perhaps TRBD1 (6 bases). CDR3 size: 18 residues. Trimming took off 2 bases at V and 2 bases at J, with 16 bases between the two ends. Germline lookup yields CDR1 LGHDT and CDR2 YNNKEL (reference sequence). Written as DNA, the CDR3 is TGTGCCAGCAGCCAACTCCCACCGGACAGAGCTGGGGCCAACGTCCTGACTTTC. This sequence encodes CASSQLPPDRAGANVLTF.

The V gene is TRBV2, the J gene TRBJ2-5, with 9 bases that match TRBD2. This CDR3 has 15 amino acids. The J segment lost 2 bases and the V segment lost 4 bases, leaving 5 bases of the junction unmatched. Germline V lookup: CDR1 SNHLY, CDR2 FYNNEI. The CDR3 spells CASSGLAGPQETQYF. The DNA of the CDR3 is TGTGCCAGCAGTGGGCTAGCGGGGCCTCAAGAGACCCAGTACTTC.

The rearrangement links TRBV6-2 or TRBV6-3 to TRBJ1-1; no clear D gene. The CDR3 has 15 amino acids. V lost 0 bases, J lost 0 bases, and 8 bases lay in between. The V gene's germline CDR1 is MNHEY and CDR2 SVGEGT. The CDR3 reads CASSYSTRMNTEAFF. As DNA, the CDR3 is TGTGCCAGCAGTTACTCGACAAGAATGAACACTGAAGCTTTCTTT.

CDR3 in amino acids: CASSPDSGSSYEQYF. The CDR3 region has the DNA TGTGCCAGCTCACCGGATAGCGGATCCTCCTACGAGCAGTACTTC. This chain links TRBV18 with TRBJ2-7, with TRBD2 as a possible D gene (6 bases). The CDR3 runs 15 residues. Germline CDR1 is KGHSH and CDR2 is LQKENI. Trimming shortened V by 3 bases and J by 0 bases, and 12 bases separated the two germline ends.

This sequence joins TRBV11-2 and TRBJ2-3, with D possibly being TRBD2 (6 bases). The CDR3 length is 15 residues. With 7 bases removed from V and 0 bases from J, the gap between germline ends came to 14 bases. Germline V lookup: CDR1 SGHAT, CDR2 FQNNGV. The CDR3 DNA reads as TGTGCCAGCACCCACCGACGGGGGAGCACAGATACGCAGTATTTT. Translated: CASTHRRGSTDTQYF.

The chain uses TRBV27 and TRBJ1-1, with D unresolved. This CDR3 region has 16 residues. V gave up 3 bases and J gave up 1 base, with 15 bases separating them. Germline values: CDR1 MNHEY, CDR2 SMNVEV (reference sequence). Here the CDR3 reads CASSLDPAAENTEAFF. CDR3 sequence (DNA): TGTGCCAGCAGTTTGGACCCCGCGGCGGAGAACACTGAAGCTTTCTTT.

The chain couples TRBV30 to TRBJ2-5; D is perhaps TRBD2 (6 bases). Trimming removed 5 bases at V and 2 bases at J, with 9 bases between. The germline V gene has CDR1 GTSNPN and CDR2 SVGIG (reference sequence). The CDR3 loop spans 12 amino acids. The CDR3 protein is CAWEAGQETQYF. The CDR3, as DNA: TGTGCCTGGGAGGCGGGGCAAGAGACCCAGTACTTC.

The chain employs TRBV6-5 and TRBJ2-2, with D possibly matching TRBD2 (5 bases). Germline V gene lookup returns CDR1 MNHEY and CDR2 SVGAGI. This CDR3 comprises 13 residues. Between the trimmed V and J ends, which lost 8 bases and 8 bases, there was a span of 15 bases. CDR3 coding DNA: TGTGCCAGCCGGAACGATCCGGGGGGGGAGCTGTTTTTT. This sequence encodes CASRNDPGGELFF.

This clone occurred once. The V and J genes are TRBV7-9 and TRBJ2-3; a possible D gene is TRBD2 (5 bases). V lost 1 base to trimming and J lost 6 bases, with 11 bases between them. The CDR3 totals 14 residues. Germline V lookup: CDR1 SEHNR, CDR2 FQNEAQ (reference sequence). The CDR3 DNA reads as TGTGCCAGCAGCTTAGGGAGGCTAACCGATACGCAGTATTTT. As protein: CASSLGRLTDTQYF.

The chain recombines TRBV7-6 with TRBJ2-6; 7 bases line up with TRBD2. Unmatched junction bases numbered 12, after V lost 1 base and J lost 0 bases. Germline assignment: CDR1 SGHVS and CDR2 FNYEAQ. The CDR3 length is 20 residues. The CDR3 region is CASSLVSGLAASSGANVLTF. The CDR3 DNA is TGTGCCAGCAGCTTAGTTTCCGGCCTAGCGGCGAGCTCTGGGGCCAACGTCCTGACTTTC.

This chain links TRBV6-5 with TRBJ1-2; maybe TRBD1 (5 bases). Trimming pared 3 bases from V and 8 bases from J, leaving 13 bases between. Germline V CDR1 and CDR2: MNHEY, SVGAGI. CDR3 length: 13 residues. CDR3 in amino acids: CASSYIGVRGYTF. Here the CDR3 DNA reads TGTGCCAGCAGTTATATAGGGGTTCGGGGCTACACCTTC.

The chain recombines TRBV10-3 with TRBJ2-2; TRBD1 aligns across 8 bases. After removal of 2 bases from V and 2 bases from J, the junction contained 1 base not matched to a gene. CDR3 size: 15 residues. Looked up from germline, CDR1 is ENHRY and CDR2 is SYGVKD. The CDR3, as DNA: TGTGCCATCAGTGAGGGGACAGGAAACACCGGGGAGCTGTTTTTT. Amino acid sequence: CAISEGTGNTGELFF.

The chain links TRBV19 to TRBJ2-1, with 8 bases fitting TRBD2. Germline CDR1 reads LNHDA; CDR2 reads SQIVND (reference sequence). The CDR3 loop spans 15 amino acids. V lost 7 bases and J lost 0; bases outside the gene matches: 5. The DNA of the CDR3 is TGTGCCAGTACTCGGGGGGGGAGCTCCTACAATGAGCAGTTCTTC. Its protein product is CASTRGGSSYNEQFF.

This chain uses TRBV5-4 with TRBJ1-4; 10 bases agree with TRBD1. Unmatched junction bases numbered 9, after V lost 6 bases and J lost 7 bases. This CDR3 contains 15 residues. Germline loops: CDR1 SGHNT, CDR2 YYREEE (reference sequence). The CDR3: CASTARDRGGEKLFF. In nucleotides, the CDR3 is TGTGCCAGCACCGCCCGGGACAGGGGTGGTGAAAAACTGTTTTTT.

This clone was found once. This chain joins TRBV21-1 and TRBJ1-2. TRBV21-1 is noted as a pseudogene. This CDR3 has 12 amino acids. Written as DNA, the CDR3 is TGTGCCAGCAGCAAAGCCGGGGGTGGCTACACCTTC. Translating gives CASSKAGGGYTF.

V is TRBV3-1 (or the pseudogene TRBV3-2) and J is TRBJ1-2; D uncertain. Germline values: CDR1 LGHDT, CDR2 YNNKEL (reference sequence). Trimming removed 1 base at V and 0 bases at J, with 3 bases between. The CDR3 runs 13 residues. This chain's CDR3 is CASSQGSNYGYTF. DNA for the CDR3: TGTGCCAGCAGCCAAGGGTCTAACTATGGCTACACCTTC.

This chain links TRBV6-2 or TRBV6-3 with TRBJ1-1; D is unclear. V lost 4 bases to trimming and J lost 1 base, with 13 bases between them. Germline CDR1 is MNHEY and CDR2 is SVGEGT. The CDR3 runs 15 residues. The CDR3 nucleotides are TGTGCCAGCAGTTTGGCAAGGGTAGAGAACACTGAAGCTTTCTTT. Protein: CASSLARVENTEAFF.

The chain couples TRBV5-1 to TRBJ1-3; 7 bases fit TRBD1. CDR3 length: 14 residues. Per germline, CDR1 SGHRS and CDR2 YFSETQ. Germline trimming cut 0 bases from V and 4 bases from J; bases unmatched to any gene: 1. In DNA form, the CDR3 reads TGCGCCAGCAGCTTGGGGACAGGAGGAAACACCATATATTTT. Its translation: CASSLGTGGNTIYF.